The source of this TCR beta chain is a study of cytomegalovirus exposure and HLA in healthy donors. Study-level results: Previous analysis showed most TCR beta V segments were productive about 87% or about 30% of the time.

Researchers ran the PCR with 60 Vbeta and 13 Jbeta primers. Sequencing used immunoSEQ multiplex PCR; TCRdb keeps in-frame clones, though not all of them. The listing contains approximately 50,000 clones. CDR3 length: 15 residues. Germline V lookup: CDR1 GTSNPN, CDR2 SVGIG (reference sequence). V lost 0 bases to trimming and J lost 9 bases; unmatched junction nucleotides: 7. While unrecorded immune exposures were likely, the donors were nominally healthy when sampled. Concerning this clone: Its antigen is unidentified.

The TCR was taken from a young man in good health and CMV-seropositive. The sequenced sample consisted of PBMCs. V usage is TRBV30 and J usage is TRBJ1-5; 11 nucleotides agree with TRBD1. Written as DNA, the CDR3 is TGTGCCTGGAGTGTTTATTCGGGACAGGGGGGGCCCCAGCATTTT. This encodes CAWSVYSGQGGPQHF.